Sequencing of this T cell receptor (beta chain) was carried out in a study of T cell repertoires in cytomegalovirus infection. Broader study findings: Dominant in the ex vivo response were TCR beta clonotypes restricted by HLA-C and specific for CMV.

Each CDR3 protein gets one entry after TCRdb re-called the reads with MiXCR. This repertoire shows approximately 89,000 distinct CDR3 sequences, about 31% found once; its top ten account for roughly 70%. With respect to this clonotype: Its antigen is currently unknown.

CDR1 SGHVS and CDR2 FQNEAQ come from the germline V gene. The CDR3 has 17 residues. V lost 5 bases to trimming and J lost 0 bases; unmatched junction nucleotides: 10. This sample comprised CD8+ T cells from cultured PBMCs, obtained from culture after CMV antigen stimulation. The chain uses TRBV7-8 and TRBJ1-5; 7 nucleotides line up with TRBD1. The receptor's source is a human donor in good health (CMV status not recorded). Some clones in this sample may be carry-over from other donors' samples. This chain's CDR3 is CASSETPRTGSNQPQHF. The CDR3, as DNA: TGTGCCAGCAGCGAAACACCTAGGACAGGTAGCAATCAGCCCCAGCATTTT.